The clone carrying this T cell receptor (beta chain) has just a few counts. The CDR3 covers 12 residues. Germline V gene data show CDR1 as MNHEY and CDR2 as SVGEGT. V was clipped by 4 bases and J by 5 bases, with 8 bases between them. TCRdb itself ran the 5' RACE reads through MiXCR, one entry per CDR3 protein. The repertoire holds 55,000 to 75,000 distinct CDR3 sequences, with around 30% as singletons. This sequence was found in a female donor with breast cancer. Sequencing input: tumor-infiltrating naive CD4+ T cells sorted from the breast tumor. Indicated subset: naive CD4+ T cells, CD4+CD45RA+CD25-. This chain connects TRBV6-2 or TRBV6-3 to TRBJ2-5; D remains ambiguous. CDR3 bases: TGTGCCAGCAGTTCAGTGTCGGAGACCCAGTACTTC. Its translation: CASSSVSETQYF.